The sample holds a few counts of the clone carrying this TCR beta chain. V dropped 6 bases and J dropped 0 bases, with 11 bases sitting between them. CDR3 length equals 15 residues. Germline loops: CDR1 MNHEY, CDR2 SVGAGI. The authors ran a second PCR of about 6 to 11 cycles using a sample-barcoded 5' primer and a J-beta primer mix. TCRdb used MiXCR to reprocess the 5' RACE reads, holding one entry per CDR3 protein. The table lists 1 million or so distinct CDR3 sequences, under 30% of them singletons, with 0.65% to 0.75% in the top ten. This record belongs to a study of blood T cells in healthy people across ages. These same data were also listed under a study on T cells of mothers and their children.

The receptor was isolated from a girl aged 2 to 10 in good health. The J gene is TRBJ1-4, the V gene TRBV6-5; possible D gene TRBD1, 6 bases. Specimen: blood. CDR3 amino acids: CASRSGQATNEKLFF. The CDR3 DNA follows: TGTGCCAGCAGGTCGGGACAAGCAACTAATGAAAAACTGTTTTTT.